One sample yielded the 9 T cell receptor beta chains listed below, sequenced in a study of CD8 T cells in Susac syndrome. RNA was extracted with the RNeasy kit, and a quantity of about 0.45 to 1 ug was reverse transcribed using random hexamers. Each CDR3 protein gets one entry after TCRdb re-called the immunoSEQ multiplex PCR reads with MiXCR. The data contain fewer than 85,000 distinct CDR3 sequences, roughly 94% of them singletons. The source material was CD8+ T cells from PBMCs. Receptors originate from a human donor with multiple sclerosis.

This CDR3 is CASSRLEAGGRPQYF. The CDR3, as DNA: TGTGCCAGCAGCCGGCTTGAGGCCGGGGGGAGACCCCAGTACTTC. V usage is TRBV13 and J usage is TRBJ2-5; 7 nucleotides match TRBD2. V dropped 5 bases and J dropped 9; count of bases not matched to a gene: 15. Germline V gene sequence: CDR1 PRHDT, CDR2 FYEKMQ (reference sequence). This CDR3 has 15 residues.

The chain has TRBV12-3 or TRBV12-4 and TRBJ1-5; no reliable D call. Trimming left V 4 bases short and J 5 bases short, with 21 bases between. This CDR3 is 17 amino acids long. CDR3 nucleotide sequence: TGTGCCAGCAGTTCGAAACTCGGGGAAGGGCCCGATCAGCCCCAGCATTTT. This gives the protein CASSSKLGEGPDQPQHF.

The chain joins TRBV3-1 to TRBJ2-3; TRBD2 matches 14 bases. Germline trimming cut 5 bases from V and 4 bases from J; bases unmatched to any gene: 5. The CDR3 spans 16 residues. Germline CDR1 LGHDT, CDR2 YNNKEL (reference sequence). The CDR3 DNA reads TGTGCCAGCAGCGACGGGACTAGCGGGGGTCCAGATACGCAGTATTTT. Protein sequence: CASSDGTSGGPDTQYF.

V usage is TRBV2 and J usage is TRBJ1-1; D is possibly TRBD1 (6 bases). The CDR3 is 16 amino acids. CDR1 is SNHLY and CDR2 is FYNNEI in the germline V gene. V was shortened by 6 bases and J by 1 base, with 18 bases between the two germline ends. The CDR3 bases are TGTGCCAGCAGCGGCCCGGGGGCCTGGGGGAACACTGAAGCTTTCTTT. It encodes CASSGPGAWGNTEAFF.

The table lists this clonotype with a count of one. This chain joins TRBV7-9 and TRBJ1-5; tentatively, D is TRBD1 (5 bases). V was clipped by 2 bases and J by 4 bases, with 15 bases between them. Germline-derived CDR1 and CDR2 are SEHNR and FQNEAQ (reference sequence). The CDR3 has 16 residues. The CDR3 loop reads CASSLTREGRNQPQHF. In DNA, the CDR3 is TGTGCCAGCAGCTTAACCAGGGAGGGTCGAAATCAGCCCCAGCATTTT.

This clonotype was recorded only once. The J gene is TRBJ1-5, the V gene TRBV19; D ambiguous. V lost 6 bases, J lost 0 bases, and 12 bases lay in between. Germline-derived CDR1 and CDR2 are LNHDA and SQIVND (reference sequence). There are 15 residues in the CDR3. CDR3 nucleotides: TGTGCCAGTAGATCAGAGGACTATAGCAATCAGCCCCAGCATTTT. Translating it yields CASRSEDYSNQPQHF.

Only one count was recorded for this clonotype. V and J are TRBV27 and TRBJ2-2; unclear D gene. The length of the CDR3 is 13 residues. The germline gives CDR1 MNHEY, CDR2 SMNVEV (reference sequence). V was clipped by 11 bases and J by 4 bases, with 14 bases between them. Here the CDR3 DNA reads TGTGCCTCTCGATGGGCTTCCACCGGGGAGCTGTTTTTT. Translating it yields CASRWASTGELFF.

The chain recombines TRBV27 with TRBJ1-2; D gene ambiguous. Trimming took 5 bases from V and 8 from J, leaving 15 bases between them. Per germline, CDR1 MNHEY and CDR2 SMNVEV (reference sequence). The CDR3 spans 13 residues. This CDR3 reads CASSPADGKGYTF. The CDR3 DNA is TGTGCCAGCAGTCCCGCCGACGGGAAGGGCTACACCTTC.

This clonotype was recorded once. The chain is built from TRBV7-8 and TRBJ2-7; D perhaps matches TRBD1 (6 bases). The CDR3 is 14 residues long. Germline loops: CDR1 SGHVS, CDR2 FQNEAQ. Trimming pared 5 bases from V and 1 base from J, leaving 12 bases between. The CDR3, as DNA: TGTGCCAGCAGCCCCCGGGACATTTCCTACGAGCAGTACTTC. Translating it yields CASSPRDISYEQYF. The full variable domain, with the rest looked up from reference TRBV7-8 and TRBJ2-7, is GAGVSQSPRYKVAKRGQDVALRCDPISGHVSLFWYQQALGQGPEFLTYFQNEAQLDKSGLPSDRFFAERPEGSVSTLKIQRTQQEDSAVYLCASSPRDISYEQYFGPGTRLTVT.